What follows is one TCR beta chain and its context. What antigen it recognizes has not been identified. No clone much larger than this one lies a single base away; base qualities are absent. The CDR1 and CDR2 encoded by the germline V gene (reference sequence) are GTSNPN and SVGIG. Trimming accounts for 5 bases at V and 0 bases at J, while the number of junction bases matched to no gene is 0. From its cysteine to its phenylalanine, the CDR3 spans 13 amino acids. The entry retains the CDR3 DNA only, 39 bases that are in frame from base 1. The sample comes from a study of OX40 agonist ivuxolimab in advanced cancers. Background on the whole study: Ivuxolimab was a fully human IgG2 agonistic monoclonal antibody targeting the costimulatory receptor OX40 (CD134). The paper covers the monotherapy dose-escalation part of the phase I ivuxolimab trial, which included N ≈ 57 patients. Prior anti-PD-1, anti-PD-L1 or anti-CTLA-4 therapy was permitted, and 30% to 45% of dose-escalation patients had received checkpoint inhibitors. A male proportion of under 85% and a mean age of 60 years, ranging from roughly 23 to 85, were recorded for the dose-escalation cohort. Of the approximately 50 dose-escalation patients, hepatocellular carcinoma was present in about 20, melanoma in some 15, renal cell carcinoma in 9 and head and neck cancer in 9. Three dose-escalation patients achieved partial responses, one with hepatocellular carcinoma and two with cutaneous melanoma. Peripheral TCRbeta sequencing aimed to test whether ivuxolimab altered TCR sequence diversity and caused clonal T-cell expansion. Intravenous ivuxolimab was administered to patients every 2 weeks at six dose levels: 0.01, 0.1, 0.3, 1.5, 3 and 10 mg/kg. Paper-wide results and their limitations: Antigen specificity was not determined for the clonally expanded peripheral T cells. Low levels of normalized T-cell clonal expansion were also shown by some nonresponding patients. In partial responders in the 0.1-3.0 mg/kg groups, normalized peripheral clonal expansion was found to be among the lowest, especially among CD8+ T cells. At doses from 0.1 to 3.0 mg/kg, clonal expansion was seen in both CD4+ and CD8+ blood T cells between baseline and week 6. After ivuxolimab, CD8+ T cells had more expanded clones than CD4+ T cells on average.

Patients with autoimmune disease history or receiving systemic immunosuppression were excluded from the trial. Peripheral blood for TCR sequencing was collected from all dose cohorts at baseline, on cycle 4 day 1, and on cycle 7 day 1. Samples were obtained from an open-label, multicenter, first-in-human phase I dose-escalation trial of ivuxolimab. Adults with locally advanced or metastatic head and neck squamous cell, hepatocellular, melanoma or renal cell carcinoma were enrolled in the trial. Before TCR sequencing, CD4+ and CD8+ T cells were separately sorted from peripheral blood. Genomic DNA was extracted from sorted cells for sequencing of the TCRbeta CDR3 region. TCRbeta CDR3 regions were sequenced using the immunoSEQ Assay. TCRdb's version of the immuneACCESS table is confined to in-frame rearrangements and falls short of the full clone set. An unresolved V gene accounts for under half of the shortfall where checked; the remainder is of unknown origin. The sample table records 60,000 or so clones; 86% of these occur just once. The ten largest clones add up to around 0.91% of the sample.

In this chain, TRBV30 is recombined with TRBJ1-3; the central 8 bases match TRBD1. This receptor was obtained from an adult with an advanced solid tumor such as melanoma, head and neck, liver or kidney cancer. The material was CD4+ or CD8+ T cells sorted from blood, obtained in a trial of the OX40 agonist ivuxolimab. The nucleotide sequence reads as follows: TGTGCCTGGGACAGGGGCTCTGGAAACACCATATATTTT. This translates into CAWDRGSGNTIYF.